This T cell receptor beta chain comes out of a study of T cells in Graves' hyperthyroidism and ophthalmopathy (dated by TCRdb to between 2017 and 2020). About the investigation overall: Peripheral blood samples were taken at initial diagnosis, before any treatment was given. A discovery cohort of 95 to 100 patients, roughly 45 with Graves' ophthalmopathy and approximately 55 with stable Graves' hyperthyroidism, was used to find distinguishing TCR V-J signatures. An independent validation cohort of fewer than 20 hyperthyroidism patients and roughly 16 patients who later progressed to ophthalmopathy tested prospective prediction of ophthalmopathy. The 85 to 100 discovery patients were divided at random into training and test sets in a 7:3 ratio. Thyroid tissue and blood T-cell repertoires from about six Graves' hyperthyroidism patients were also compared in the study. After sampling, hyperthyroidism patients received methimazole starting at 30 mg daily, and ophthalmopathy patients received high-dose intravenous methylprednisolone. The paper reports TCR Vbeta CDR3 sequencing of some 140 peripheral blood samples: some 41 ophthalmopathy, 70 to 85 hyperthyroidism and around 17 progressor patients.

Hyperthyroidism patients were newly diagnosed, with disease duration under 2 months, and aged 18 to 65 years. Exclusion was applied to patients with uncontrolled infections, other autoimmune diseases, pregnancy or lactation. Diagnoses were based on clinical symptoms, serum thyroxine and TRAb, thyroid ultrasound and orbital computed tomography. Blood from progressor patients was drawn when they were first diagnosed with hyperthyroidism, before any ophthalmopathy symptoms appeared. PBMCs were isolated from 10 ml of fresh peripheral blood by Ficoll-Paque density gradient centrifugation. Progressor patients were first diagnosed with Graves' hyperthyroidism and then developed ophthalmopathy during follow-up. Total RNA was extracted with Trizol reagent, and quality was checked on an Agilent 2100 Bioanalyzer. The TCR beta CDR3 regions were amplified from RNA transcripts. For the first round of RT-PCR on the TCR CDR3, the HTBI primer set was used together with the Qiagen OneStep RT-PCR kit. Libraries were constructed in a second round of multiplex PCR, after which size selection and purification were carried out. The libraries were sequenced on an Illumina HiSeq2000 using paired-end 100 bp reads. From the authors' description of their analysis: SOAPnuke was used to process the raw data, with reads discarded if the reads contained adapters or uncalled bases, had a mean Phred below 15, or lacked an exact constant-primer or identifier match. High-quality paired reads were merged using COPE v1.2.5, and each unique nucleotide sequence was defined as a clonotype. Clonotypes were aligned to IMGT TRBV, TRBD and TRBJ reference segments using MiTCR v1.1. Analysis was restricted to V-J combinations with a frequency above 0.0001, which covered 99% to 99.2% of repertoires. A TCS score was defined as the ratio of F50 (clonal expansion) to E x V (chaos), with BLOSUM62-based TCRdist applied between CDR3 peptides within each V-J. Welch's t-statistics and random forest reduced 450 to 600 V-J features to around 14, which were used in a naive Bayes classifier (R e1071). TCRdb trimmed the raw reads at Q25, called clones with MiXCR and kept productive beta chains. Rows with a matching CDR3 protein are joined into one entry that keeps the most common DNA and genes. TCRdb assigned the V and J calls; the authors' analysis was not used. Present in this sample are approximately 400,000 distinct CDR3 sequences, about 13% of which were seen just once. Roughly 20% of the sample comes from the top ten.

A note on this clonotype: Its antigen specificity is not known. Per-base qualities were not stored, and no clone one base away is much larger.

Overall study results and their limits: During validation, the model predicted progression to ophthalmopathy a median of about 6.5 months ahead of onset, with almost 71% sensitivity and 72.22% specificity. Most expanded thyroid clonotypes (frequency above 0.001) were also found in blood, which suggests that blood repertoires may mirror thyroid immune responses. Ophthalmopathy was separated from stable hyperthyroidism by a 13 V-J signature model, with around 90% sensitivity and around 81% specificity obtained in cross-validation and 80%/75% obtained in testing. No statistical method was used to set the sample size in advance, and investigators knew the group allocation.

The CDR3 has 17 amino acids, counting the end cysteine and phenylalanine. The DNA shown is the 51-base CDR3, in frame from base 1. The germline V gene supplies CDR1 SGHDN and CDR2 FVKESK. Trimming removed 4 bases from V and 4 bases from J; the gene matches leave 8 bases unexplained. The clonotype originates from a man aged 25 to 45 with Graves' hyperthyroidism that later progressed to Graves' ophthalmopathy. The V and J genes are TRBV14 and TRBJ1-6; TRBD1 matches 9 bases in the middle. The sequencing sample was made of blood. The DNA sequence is TGTGCCAGCAGCCCACCGGGACAGGGCCTTTATAATTCACCCCTCCACTTT. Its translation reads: CASSPPGQGLYNSPLHF.